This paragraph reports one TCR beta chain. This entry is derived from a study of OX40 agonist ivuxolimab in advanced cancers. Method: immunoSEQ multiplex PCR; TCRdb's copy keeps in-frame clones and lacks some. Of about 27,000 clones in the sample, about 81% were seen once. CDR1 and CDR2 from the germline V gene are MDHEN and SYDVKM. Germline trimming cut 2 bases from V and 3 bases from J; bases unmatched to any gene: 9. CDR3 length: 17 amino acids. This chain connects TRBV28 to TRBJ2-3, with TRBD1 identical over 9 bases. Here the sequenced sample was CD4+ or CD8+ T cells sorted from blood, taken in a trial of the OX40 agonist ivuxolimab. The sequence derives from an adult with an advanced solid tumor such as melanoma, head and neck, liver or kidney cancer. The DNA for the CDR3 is TGTGCCAGCAGTTTACCCACAGGGGGCGTTAGGACAGATACGCAGTATTTT. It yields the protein CASSLPTGGVRTDTQYF.